This T cell receptor beta chain was recovered during a study of blood T cell repertoires in COVID-19. The overall study: PBMCs, B-cell-depleted T cells, or T cells provided the cDNA or gDNA that made up the material.

In the source study's methods: Amplification of reference gene primers was used by the study to estimate nucleated cell counts. TCRdb keeps only in-frame clones here, not all; method: immunoSEQ multiplex PCR. V and J calls and clone size follow that table, whereas D and trimming were derived from the DNA. The table has under 130,000 clones, approximately 80% seen once. CDR3 length: 11 residues. V was clipped by 6 bases and J by 5 bases, with 7 bases between them. Germline values: CDR1 LNHDA, CDR2 SQIVND (reference sequence). This TCR was sampled from a human donor in a cohort sampled during active or convalescent COVID-19. The sample comprised peripheral blood. The rearrangement joins TRBV19 to TRBJ1-1; D may be TRBD1 (5 bases). In nucleotides, the CDR3 is TGTGCCAGTAGGGGGCGGACTGAAGCTTTCTTT. Translation gives CASRGRTEAFF.